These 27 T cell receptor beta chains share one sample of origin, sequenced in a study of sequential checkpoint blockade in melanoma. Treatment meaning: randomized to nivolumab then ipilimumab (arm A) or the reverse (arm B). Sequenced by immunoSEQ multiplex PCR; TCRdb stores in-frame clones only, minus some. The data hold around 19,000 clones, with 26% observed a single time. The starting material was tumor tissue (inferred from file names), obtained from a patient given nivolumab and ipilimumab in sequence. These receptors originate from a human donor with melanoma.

The CDR3 DNA reads TGTGCCAGCAGTTTAGTGACGGCTAACACTGAAGCTTTCTTT. This gives the protein CASSLVTANTEAFF. This chain joins TRBV28 and TRBJ1-1; D is ambiguous. Germline CDR1 is MDHEN and CDR2 is SYDVKM. V dropped 2 bases and J dropped 2 bases, with 9 bases sitting between them. The CDR3 loop spans 14 amino acids.

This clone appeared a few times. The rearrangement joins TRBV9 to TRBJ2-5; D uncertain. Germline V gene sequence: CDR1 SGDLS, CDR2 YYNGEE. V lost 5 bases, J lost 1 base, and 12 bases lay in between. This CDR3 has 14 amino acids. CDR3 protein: CASSDLLAQETQYF. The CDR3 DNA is TGTGCCAGCAGTGATCTCTTGGCCCAAGAGACCCAGTACTTC.

The CDR3 DNA is TGTGCCAGCTCACCTACAGCGGGGGGGTTCCACGAGCAGTACTTC. It codes for CASSPTAGGFHEQYF. V is TRBV18 and J is TRBJ2-7, with 10 bases that match TRBD2. The V gene's germline CDR1 is KGHSH and CDR2 LQKENI. The CDR3 contains 15 residues. The junction had 7 bases not matched to a gene; V was cut back by 3 bases and J by 5 bases.

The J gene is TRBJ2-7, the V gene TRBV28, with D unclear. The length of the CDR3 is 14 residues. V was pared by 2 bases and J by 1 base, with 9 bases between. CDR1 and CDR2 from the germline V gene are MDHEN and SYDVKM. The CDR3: CASSLLGVSYEQYF. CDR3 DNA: TGTGCCAGCAGTTTACTTGGCGTATCCTACGAGCAGTACTTC. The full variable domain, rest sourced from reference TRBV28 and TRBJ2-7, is DVKVTQSSRYLVKRTGEKVFLECVQDMDHENMFWYRQDPGLGLRLIYFSYDVKMKEKGDIPEGYSVSREKKERFSLILESASTNQTSMYLCASSLLGVSYEQYFGPGTRLTVT.

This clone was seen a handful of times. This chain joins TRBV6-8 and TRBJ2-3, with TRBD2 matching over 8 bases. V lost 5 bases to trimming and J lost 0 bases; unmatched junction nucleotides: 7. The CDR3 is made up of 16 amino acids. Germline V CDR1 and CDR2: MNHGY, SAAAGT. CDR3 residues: CASSRIAGLSTDTQYF. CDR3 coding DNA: TGTGCCAGCAGTCGAATAGCGGGACTTAGCACAGATACGCAGTATTTT.

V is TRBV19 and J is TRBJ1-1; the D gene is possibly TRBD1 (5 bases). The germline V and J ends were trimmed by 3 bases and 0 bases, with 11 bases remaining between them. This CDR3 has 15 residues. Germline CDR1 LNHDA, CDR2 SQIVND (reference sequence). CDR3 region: CASSMGGPMNTEAFF. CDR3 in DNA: TGTGCCAGTAGTATGGGGGGACCGATGAACACTGAAGCTTTCTTT.

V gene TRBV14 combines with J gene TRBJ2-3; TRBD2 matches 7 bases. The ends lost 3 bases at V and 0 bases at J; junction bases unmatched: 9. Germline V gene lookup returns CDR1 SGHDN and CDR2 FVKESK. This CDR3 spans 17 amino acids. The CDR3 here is CASSHPVTSASTDTQYF. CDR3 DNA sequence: TGTGCCAGCAGCCACCCGGTAACTAGCGCTAGCACAGATACGCAGTATTTT.

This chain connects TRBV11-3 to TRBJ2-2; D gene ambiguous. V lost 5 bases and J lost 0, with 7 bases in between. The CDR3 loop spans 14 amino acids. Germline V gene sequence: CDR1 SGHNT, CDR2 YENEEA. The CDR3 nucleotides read TGTGCCAGCAGCCCCTCGGCGAACACCGGGGAGCTGTTTTTT. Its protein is CASSPSANTGELFF.

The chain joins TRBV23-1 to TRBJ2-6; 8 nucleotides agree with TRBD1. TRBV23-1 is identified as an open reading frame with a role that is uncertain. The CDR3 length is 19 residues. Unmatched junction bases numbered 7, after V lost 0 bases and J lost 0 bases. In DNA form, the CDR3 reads TGCGCCAGCAGTCAATCCTGTCGGGACAGGAGCTCTGGGGCCAACGTCCTGACTTTC. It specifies CASSQSCRDRSSGANVLTF.

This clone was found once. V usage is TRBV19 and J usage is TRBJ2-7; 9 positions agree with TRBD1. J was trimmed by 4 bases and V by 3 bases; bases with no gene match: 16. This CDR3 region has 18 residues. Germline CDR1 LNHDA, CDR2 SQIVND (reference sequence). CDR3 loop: CASSISTPGQGRVYEQYF. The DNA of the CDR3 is TGTGCCAGTAGTATCTCCACTCCTGGACAGGGGAGGGTGTACGAGCAGTACTTC.

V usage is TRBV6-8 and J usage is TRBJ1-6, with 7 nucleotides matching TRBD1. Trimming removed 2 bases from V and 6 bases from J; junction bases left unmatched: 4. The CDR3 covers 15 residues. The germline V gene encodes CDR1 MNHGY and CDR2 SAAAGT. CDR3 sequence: CASSYVGTVNSPLHF. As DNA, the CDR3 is TGTGCCAGCAGTTACGTGGGGACAGTTAATTCACCCCTCCACTTT.

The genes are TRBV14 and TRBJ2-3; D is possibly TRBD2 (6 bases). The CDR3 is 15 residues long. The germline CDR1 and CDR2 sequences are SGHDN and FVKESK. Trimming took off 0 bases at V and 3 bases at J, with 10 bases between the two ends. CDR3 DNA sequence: TGTGCCAGCAGCCAAGAGCGGGGCCTGACAGATACGCAGTATTTT. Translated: CASSQERGLTDTQYF.

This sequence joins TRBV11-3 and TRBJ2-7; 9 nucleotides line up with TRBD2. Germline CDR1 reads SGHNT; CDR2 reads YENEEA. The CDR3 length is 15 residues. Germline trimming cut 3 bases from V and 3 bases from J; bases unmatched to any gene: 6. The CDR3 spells CASSLTREGHYEQYF. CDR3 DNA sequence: TGTGCCAGCAGCTTGACGCGGGAGGGCCACTACGAGCAGTACTTC.

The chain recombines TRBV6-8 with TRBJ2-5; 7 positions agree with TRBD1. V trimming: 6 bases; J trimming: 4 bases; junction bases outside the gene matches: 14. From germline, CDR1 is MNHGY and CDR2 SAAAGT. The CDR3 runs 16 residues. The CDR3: CASSQSRQGGGETQYF. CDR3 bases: TGTGCCAGCAGCCAAAGTCGACAGGGTGGGGGAGAGACCCAGTACTTC.

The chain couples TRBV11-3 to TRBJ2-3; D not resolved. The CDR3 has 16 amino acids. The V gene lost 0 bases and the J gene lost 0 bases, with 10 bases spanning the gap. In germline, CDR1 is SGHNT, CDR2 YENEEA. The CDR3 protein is CASSLDRTLSTDTQYF. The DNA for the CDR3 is TGTGCCAGCAGCTTAGACAGGACCCTGAGCACAGATACGCAGTATTTT.

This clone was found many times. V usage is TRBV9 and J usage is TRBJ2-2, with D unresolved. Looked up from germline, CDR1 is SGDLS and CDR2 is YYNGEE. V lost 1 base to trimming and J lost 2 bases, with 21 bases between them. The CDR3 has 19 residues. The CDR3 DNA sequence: TGTGCCAGCAGCGTAATTACGTCATGGGCGAAACCTAACACCGGGGAGCTGTTTTTT. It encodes CASSVITSWAKPNTGELFF.

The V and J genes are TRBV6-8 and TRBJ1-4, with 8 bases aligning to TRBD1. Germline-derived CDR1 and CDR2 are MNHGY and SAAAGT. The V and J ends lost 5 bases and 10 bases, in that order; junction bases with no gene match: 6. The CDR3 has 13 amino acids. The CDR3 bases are TGTGCCAGCAGTGACAGGGGTGGTGGAAAACTGTTTTTT. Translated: CASSDRGGGKLFF.

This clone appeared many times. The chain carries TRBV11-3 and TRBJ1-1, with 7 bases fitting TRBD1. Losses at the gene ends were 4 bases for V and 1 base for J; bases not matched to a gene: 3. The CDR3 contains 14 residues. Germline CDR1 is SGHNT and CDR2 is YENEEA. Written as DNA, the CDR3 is TGTGCCAGCAGCTATGGGACAGCGAACACTGAAGCTTTCTTT. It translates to CASSYGTANTEAFF.

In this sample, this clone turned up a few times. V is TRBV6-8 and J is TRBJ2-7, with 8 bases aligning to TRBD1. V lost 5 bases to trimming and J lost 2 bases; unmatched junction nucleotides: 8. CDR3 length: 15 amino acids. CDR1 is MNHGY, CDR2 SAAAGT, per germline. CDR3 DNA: TGTGCCAGCAGTGCAGACAGGGGATTGACCTACGAGCAGTACTTC. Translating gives CASSADRGLTYEQYF.

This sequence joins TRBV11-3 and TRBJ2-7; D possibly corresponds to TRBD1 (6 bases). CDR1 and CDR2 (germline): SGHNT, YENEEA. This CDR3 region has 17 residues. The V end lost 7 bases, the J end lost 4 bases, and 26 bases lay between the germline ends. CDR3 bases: TGTGCCAGCACCAGAGATTCAAAGAGACTGGGGGCATACGAGCAGTACTTC. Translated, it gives CASTRDSKRLGAYEQYF. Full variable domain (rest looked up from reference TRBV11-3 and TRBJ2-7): EAGVVQSPRYKIIEKKQPVAFWCNPISGHNTLYWYLQNLGQGPELLIRYENEEAVDDSQLPKDRFSAERLKGVDSTLKIQPAELGDSAVYLCASTRDSKRLGAYEQYFGPGTRLTVT.

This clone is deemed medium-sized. CDR3 nucleotide sequence: TGTGCCAGCAGTTTATCGGTAGGGGGCGCATATAACTATGGCTACACCTTC. This translates into CASSLSVGGAYNYGYTF. The genes are TRBV28 and TRBJ1-2; 7 bases line up with TRBD1. From germline, CDR1 is MDHEN and CDR2 SYDVKM. Trimming took 1 base from V and 1 from J; bases not matched to a gene: 9. This CDR3 has 17 residues.

The CDR3: CASSLSPGLAAIQETQYF. The DNA of the CDR3 is TGTGCCAGCAGCTTGTCTCCGGGACTAGCGGCAATACAAGAGACCCAGTACTTC. The J gene is TRBJ2-5, the V gene TRBV11-3; 11 bases fit TRBD2. From germline, CDR1 is SGHNT and CDR2 YENEEA. The length of the CDR3 is 18 residues. V lost 3 bases and J lost 2; bases outside the gene matches: 11.

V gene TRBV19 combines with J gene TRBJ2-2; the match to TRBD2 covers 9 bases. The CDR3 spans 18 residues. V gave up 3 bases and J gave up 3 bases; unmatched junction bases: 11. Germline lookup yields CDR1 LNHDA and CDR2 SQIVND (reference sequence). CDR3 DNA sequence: TGTGCCAGTAGTATGCGGTTAGCGGGAGTTTCGGACACCGGGGAGCTGTTTTTT. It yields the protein CASSMRLAGVSDTGELFF.

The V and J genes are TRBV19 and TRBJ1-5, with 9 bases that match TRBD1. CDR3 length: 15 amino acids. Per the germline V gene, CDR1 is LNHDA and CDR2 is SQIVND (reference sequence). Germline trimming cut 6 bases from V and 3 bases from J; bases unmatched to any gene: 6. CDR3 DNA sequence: TGTGCCAGTAGACTCCGGGACAGGGACAATCAGCCCCAGCATTTT. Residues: CASRLRDRDNQPQHF.

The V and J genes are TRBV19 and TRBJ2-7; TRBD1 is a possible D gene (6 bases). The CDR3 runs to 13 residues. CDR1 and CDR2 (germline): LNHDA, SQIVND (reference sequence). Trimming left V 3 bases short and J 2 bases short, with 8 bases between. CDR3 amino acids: CASSINRAYEQYF. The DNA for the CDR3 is TGTGCCAGTAGTATCAACAGGGCCTACGAGCAGTACTTC.

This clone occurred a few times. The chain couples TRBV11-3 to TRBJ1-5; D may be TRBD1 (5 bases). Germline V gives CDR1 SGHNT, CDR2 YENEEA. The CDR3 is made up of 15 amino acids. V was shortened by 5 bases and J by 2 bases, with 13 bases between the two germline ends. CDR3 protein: CASSASGGGNQPQHF. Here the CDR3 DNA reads TGTGCCAGCAGCGCCAGCGGGGGTGGCAATCAGCCCCAGCATTTT.

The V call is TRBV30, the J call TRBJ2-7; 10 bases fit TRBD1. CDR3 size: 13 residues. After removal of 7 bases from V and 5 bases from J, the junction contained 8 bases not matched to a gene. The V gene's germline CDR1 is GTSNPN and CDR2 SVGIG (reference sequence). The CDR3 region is CAYRDRGVNEQYF. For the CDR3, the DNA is TGTGCCTACCGGGACAGGGGTGTCAACGAGCAGTACTTC.